The rows below give T cell receptor beta chains drawn from one sample of a study of shared clonotypes between healthy human individuals. The repertoire was sequenced with immunoSEQ multiplex PCR; TCRdb's copy has only in-frame clones and lacks some. Of around 2,100,000 clones in the sample, just under 95% are singletons; the top ten hold around 1%. Sequencing was carried out using naive CD8+ T cells sorted from blood. The origin of the receptors is a man aged 18 to 35 in good health. CDR3s include the opening cysteine and the closing phenylalanine or tryptophan. The D gene is left open where the match is weak. Clone size is shown for a subset of rows, as once, few, many or a class of expanded clone.

v_call,clone_size,d_call,j_call,cdr3_nt,cdr3_aa
TRBV13,NA,NA,TRBJ2-5,TGTGCCAGTAGCGAGGCTCTGCAAGAGACCCAGTACTTC,CASSEALQETQYF
TRBV7-9,NA,NA,TRBJ2-5,TGTGCCAGCAGCCAAATCTATGGGGTGGAAGAGACCCAGTACTTC,CASSQIYGVEETQYF
TRBV10-3,NA,NA,TRBJ1-1,TGTGCCATCAGTGAGCAGGGCGAAGCTTTCTTT,CAISEQGEAFF
TRBV7-9,NA,NA,TRBJ2-7,TGTGCCAGCAGCTTAGCGTTTGGCAGGACGAACGAGCAGTACTTC,CASSLAFGRTNEQYF
TRBV5-1,NA,TRBD1,TRBJ1-1,TGCGCCAGCGCGACAGGGGATCTACTCGCGAACACTGAAGCTTTCTTT,CASATGDLLANTEAFF
TRBV4-1,NA,NA,TRBJ1-4,TGCGCCAGCAGCCAAGATCGAAAGGGGGAGGAAAAACTGTTTTTT,CASSQDRKGEEKLFF
TRBV28,once,TRBD2,TRBJ2-7,TGTGCCAGCAGTTTAGGCCTAGCGGGGGGCTACTCCTACGAGCAGTACTTC,CASSLGLAGGYSYEQYF
TRBV19,NA,NA,TRBJ1-2,TGTGCCAGTCAACAGGGACCCTCCTATGGCTACACCTTC,CASQQGPSYGYTF
TRBV5-6,once,TRBD1,TRBJ1-2,TGTGCCAGCAGTTTTAAACCGGGACAGGGTTCTTGGTATGGCTACACCTTC,CASSFKPGQGSWYGYTF
TRBV7-9,NA,TRBD1,TRBJ2-5,TGTGCCAGCAGCTTATGGGACAGGGGGCGAGAGACCCAGTACTTC,CASSLWDRGRETQYF
TRBV13,NA,TRBD2,TRBJ2-2,TGTGCCAGCAGCGGACTAGCGGGAGGGCGCACCGGGGAGCTGTTTTTT,CASSGLAGGRTGELFF
TRBV7-8,NA,NA,TRBJ2-7,TGTGCCAGCAGCCCTCTGACATCTTCCGAGCAGTACTTC,CASSPLTSSEQYF
TRBV4-2,once,NA,TRBJ1-1,TGTGCCAGCAGCCAAGAGGTGAACACTGAAGCTTTCTTT,CASSQEVNTEAFF
TRBV4-2,NA,TRBD2,TRBJ2-4,TGTGCCAGCAGCCAAGATCGAAGGGGACTAGCGGGTAAAAACATTCAGTACTTC,CASSQDRRGLAGKNIQYF
TRBV12-5,NA,NA,TRBJ2-1,TGTGCTAGTGGTTTCCAAGGGGGAGGCGCCAATGAGCAGTTCTTC,CASGFQGGGANEQFF
TRBV12-5,NA,NA,TRBJ1-2,TGTGCTAGTGGTTTGGTAGGCCTACGGGGGAACTATGGCTACACCTTC,CASGLVGLRGNYGYTF
TRBV11-2,NA,NA,TRBJ2-7,TGTGCCAGCAGCTCGGGACACGTCTACGAGCAGTACTTC,CASSSGHVYEQYF
TRBV28,once,TRBD1,TRBJ1-5,TGTGCCAGCAATAGGGGGCTAATGGGTCAGCCCCAGCATTTT,CASNRGLMGQPQHF
TRBV9,NA,TRBD2,TRBJ2-5,TGTGCCAGCAGCCCTACTAGCGGGGGGGCCGTGGAGACCCAGTACTTC,CASSPTSGGAVETQYF
TRBV6-6,NA,NA,TRBJ1-6,TGTGCCAGCAGCCCAGGGGTGGAGAATTCACCCCTCCACTTT,CASSPGVENSPLHF
TRBV7-6,NA,NA,TRBJ2-7,TGTGCCAGCAGCTTAGATTGGGGAGACGAGCAGTACTTC,CASSLDWGDEQYF
TRBV7-8,NA,TRBD2,TRBJ2-3,TGTGCCAGCAGTTATAGCGGGGGGCCCACAGATACGCAGTATTTT,CASSYSGGPTDTQYF
TRBV19,NA,NA,TRBJ1-5,TGTGCCAGTAGTATAGTGCCGGGAATTTATCAGCCCCAGCATTTT,CASSIVPGIYQPQHF
TRBV4-1,NA,NA,TRBJ1-1,TGCGCCAGCAGCCAAGGACCTCTCGAGGGCACTGAAGCTTTCTTT,CASSQGPLEGTEAFF
TRBV30,few,NA,TRBJ2-7,TGTGCCTGGAGTGAGGGGGACGAGCAGTACTTC,CAWSEGDEQYF
TRBV18,NA,NA,TRBJ2-1,TGTGCCAGCTCACCACAGACAAATGAGCAGTTCTTC,CASSPQTNEQFF
TRBV28,NA,NA,TRBJ2-1,TGTGCCAGCAGTTTGGAGGGGGATGAGCAGTTCTTC,CASSLEGDEQFF
TRBV10-3,NA,NA,TRBJ1-5,TGTGCCATCAGTGAGGCCTTAGGGGGAGGCAGCAATCAGCCCCAGCATTTT,CAISEALGGGSNQPQHF
TRBV9,NA,TRBD1,TRBJ2-3,TGTGCCAGCAGCCTCCGTGGGGGACAGGGGACGAATACGCAGTATTTT,CASSLRGGQGTNTQYF
TRBV11-3,NA,NA,TRBJ2-1,TGTGCCAGCAGCCGCTATTTCAAGGGGGAGGGCAACCTAAATGAGCAGTTCTTC,CASSRYFKGEGNLNEQFF
TRBV27,NA,NA,TRBJ2-7,TGTGCCAGCAGTTCCCGCCGGGAGTACGAGCAGTACTTC,CASSSRREYEQYF
TRBV5-1,NA,TRBD1,TRBJ1-1,TGCGCCAGCAGCTTGGAGGAGGGGGCAAGGACTGAAGCTTTCTTT,CASSLEEGARTEAFF
TRBV7-9,NA,NA,TRBJ1-4,TGTGCCAGCAGCTCCCGGCGGGGGACTGATGAAAAACTGTTTTTT,CASSSRRGTDEKLFF
TRBV4-1,NA,TRBD2,TRBJ2-7,TGCGCCAGCAGCCAACTACTAGCGGGGGGCAACGAGCAGTACTTC,CASSQLLAGGNEQYF
TRBV4-1,NA,NA,TRBJ2-7,TGCGCCAGCAGCCAAGAAGATGGGTCAGGCGCCTACGAGCAGTACTTC,CASSQEDGSGAYEQYF
TRBV4-3,NA,NA,TRBJ2-7,TGCGCCAGCAGCCAAGGGGCGGAGGGTTCCTACGAGCAGTACTTC,CASSQGAEGSYEQYF
TRBV29-1,NA,NA,TRBJ2-3,TGCAGCGTTGATTGGCCGCAGTATTTT,CSVDWPQYF
TRBV7-9,NA,NA,TRBJ2-3,TGTGCCAGCAGCTTAGCGGACCAAGGCGCAGATACGCAGTATTTT,CASSLADQGADTQYF
TRBV4-3,NA,NA,TRBJ2-3,TGCGCCAGCAGCCAAGTAGGTAACACAGATACGCAGTATTTT,CASSQVGNTDTQYF
TRBV7-9,NA,TRBD1,TRBJ1-2,TGTGCCAGCAGCTCGACAGGGTTCCTGTTTTATGGCTACACCTTC,CASSSTGFLFYGYTF
TRBV6-6,NA,NA,TRBJ1-1,TGTGCCAGCAGTTACTCGTCGGGCATGAACACTGAAGCTTTCTTT,CASSYSSGMNTEAFF
TRBV28,NA,TRBD2,TRBJ2-3,TGTGCCAGCAGTTTATTGTCTAGCGGGGGGTCGCAGTATTTT,CASSLLSSGGSQYF
TRBV21-1,NA,NA,TRBJ2-7,TGTGCCAGCAGTCCCACTACGCTCAGCTCCTACGAGCAGTACTTC,CASSPTTLSSYEQYF
TRBV10-1,NA,NA,TRBJ2-2,TGCGCCAGCAGTGGCTCCCGTCACCCCGGAGAGCTGTTTTTT,CASSGSRHPGELFF
TRBV29-1,NA,TRBD1,TRBJ2-5,TGCAGCGTTGAGACAGGGAGATTAGAGACCCAGTACTTC,CSVETGRLETQYF
TRBV18,NA,NA,TRBJ2-5,TGTGCCAGCTCACCGCCACAAGAGACCCAGTACTTC,CASSPPQETQYF
TRBV29-1,NA,NA,TRBJ2-7,TGCAGCGTTGCTTTTAGCTACGAGCAGTACTTC,CSVAFSYEQYF
TRBV5-1,NA,TRBD1,TRBJ2-7,TGCGCCAGCAGCTTGGGTCCGGGACAGGGGATTCCCTCCTACGAGCAGTACTTC,CASSLGPGQGIPSYEQYF
TRBV5-1,NA,NA,TRBJ1-1,TGCGCCAGCAGCCCTGGAGAGGGGGGTTTTGATGAAGCTTTCTTT,CASSPGEGGFDEAFF
TRBV7-9,NA,NA,TRBJ1-6,TGTGCCAGCCGGGCAGGGGAGGATTCACCCCTCCACTTT,CASRAGEDSPLHF
TRBV9,NA,TRBD1,TRBJ2-5,TGTGCCAGCAGCCCGGCGGGACAGGGTGGGGAGACCCAGTACTTC,CASSPAGQGGETQYF
TRBV6-6,NA,TRBD2,TRBJ2-5,TGTGCCTCGGCTAGCGGTGAGACCCAGTACTTC,CASASGETQYF